This T cell receptor beta chain appears in the sequencing data of a study of blood T cells in healthy people across ages. The length of the CDR3 is 14 residues. Trimming pared 2 bases from V and 8 bases from J, leaving 15 bases between. The germline V gene encodes CDR1 MGHDK and CDR2 SYGVNS. Sample-barcoded 5' priming and a J-beta primer mix drove a second PCR of about 7 to 12 cycles. MiXCR, run by TCRdb on the 5' RACE reads, gives a single entry per CDR3 protein. Of around 690,000 distinct CDR3 sequences detected, approximately 59% appear once; the ten largest clones hold over 30%. The study drew donors from healthy Caucasian individuals in Russia aged roughly 6 to 90. Every donor contributed 8 to 10 milliliters of peripheral blood by blood draw.

The chain combines TRBV25-1 with TRBJ1-2; the D is unclear. This sequence was found in a man aged 60-69 years in good health. The specimen was blood. This chain's CDR3 is CASSEAGVVCGYTF. CDR3 coding DNA: TGTGCCAGCAGTGAAGCGGGAGTGGTCTGCGGCTACACCTTC.